This TCR beta chain was profiled in a study of memory CD8 T cells in hepatitis C reinfection (dated by TCRdb to the late 2010s). With regard to the full study: Two consecutive HCV infections were spontaneously resolved by three donors, whereas a primary infection was cleared by two donors who then became chronically infected after reinfection. HCV reinfection was defined as a positive HCV RNA test following two negative tests taken at least 60 days apart. Peak reinfection samples were collected 3 to 8 weeks after reinfection was detected. The TCR beta repertoire of virus-specific CD8 T cells was tracked longitudinally in roughly five donors across an HCV reinfection episode. Between the late 2000s and the early 2010s, 5 or 6 reinfection cases with stored pre-reinfection samples were identified. In the reinfection study, participants who had previously resolved an HCV infection were followed up every 3 months. The peak reinfection time point was selected on the basis of previously published longitudinal tetramer+ CD8 T cell frequency data.

Library preparation used the immunoSEQ multiplex PCR assay. Genomic DNA was pulled from the sorted cells, and the automated high-throughput method of Adaptive Biotechnologies was used to sequence the TCR beta V, D and J regions. A two-step, bias-controlled multiplex PCR was used to amplify the CDR3 regions. An Illumina instrument was used to sequence the amplified TCR beta libraries. In the authors' own workflow: Demultiplexed reads were processed to lower amplification and sequencing bias, and the IMGT database was used to assign CDR3 sequences to gene families. ImmunoSEQ software version 2.0 was used to analyze the repertoire data. Clonotype lists were filtered to remove out-of-frame sequences as well as sequences containing stop codons in the CDR3. Clonotypes with a frequency below 0.01% were excluded because such low-frequency clonotypes corresponded to less than one cell. Richness was calculated by dividing observed richness by input cell number, and evenness was calculated by dividing Shannon entropy by log observed richness. Repertoire diversity and the similarity between time points were measured using Simpson diversity and Morisita-Horn overlap indices. Clonotypes were categorized as dominant (>1%), sub-dominant (0.5-0.99%), low abundance (0.1-0.49%) or lowest abundance (<0.1%). The germline index was obtained by subtracting total nucleotide additions from total CDR3 length and then dividing the result by total CDR3 length. Held by TCRdb, this immuneACCESS table contains in-frame sequences only and omits some clones. Under half of the omission traces to an unresolved V gene where checked; the cause of the rest is unknown. V and J calls and clone size come straight from that table; D and trimming were deduced from the DNA. The sample table shows roughly 43,000 clones, and 88% are seen once. The ten largest clones take up 0.95% to 1.5% of the sample.

The time point label, as the study defines it: peak reinfection, 3 to 8 weeks after reinfection detection. Sorted cells were sequenced directly ex vivo, without in vitro expansion prior to TCR sequencing. Donors were people who inject drugs enrolled in the Montreal Acute Hepatitis C Cohort Study (HEPCO) in Canada. As controls, total naive CD8 T cells were sorted as viable CD3+ CD8+ CD45RO- cells from two donors at all three reinfection time points. Before sorting, cryopreserved peripheral blood mononuclear cells were thawed, and CD8 T cells were purified from the thawed cells. CD8 T cells were enriched by negative selection with the MACS CD8+ T cell Isolation Kit. Cells were sorted on a BD FACSAria II sorter running FACSDiva software, and FlowJo was used to analyze the data. The germline V gene (reference sequence) specifies SEHNR as CDR1 and FQNEAQ as CDR2. There are 13 amino acids in the CDR3, from cysteine to phenylalanine inclusive. The CDR3 DNA has 39 bases and is translated from base 1. V is clipped by 5 bases and J by 1 base, and the sequence between their germline boundaries is 8 bases long.

Overall results and qualifications from the work: Because only a few donors were included, definitive conclusions about public clonotypes linked to secondary clearance were beyond the reach of the study.

Comments on this clone: What antigen it recognizes has not been identified. No per-base quality is available; no much larger clone lies one base away.

The sample comprised naive CD8+ T cells sorted from blood. The sample's cell subset or site label, decoded: total naive CD8+CD45RO- T cells. The chain was built from TRBV7-9 and TRBJ1-1, with the D segment identity uncertain. The receptor was derived from a man aged 18 to 30 with hepatitis C virus infection. The CDR3 reads as follows: CASSPGWNTEAFF. The DNA reads as follows: TGTGCCAGCAGCCCAGGTTGGAACACTGAAGCTTTCTTT.